A single sample is the source of the 24 T cell receptor beta chains below, sequenced in a study of monozygotic twins with inflammatory bowel disease. TCRdb reprocessed the 5' RACE reads, keeping one entry per CDR3 protein, no DNA. The sample has tens of thousands of distinct CDR3 sequences. Sequences were obtained from blood. Receptor source: a human donor with ulcerative colitis or Crohn's disease, or a healthy co-twin of an affected twin (not recorded which).

The rearrangement joins TRBV5-4 to TRBJ2-7; TCRdb gives TRBD1 as the D gene, but with no DNA this cannot be confirmed. CDR1 SGHNT and CDR2 YYREEE come from the germline V gene (reference sequence). The CDR3 is made up of 13 amino acids. CDR3 protein: CASSLTRDHEQYF. Variable domain in full (rest from reference TRBV5-4 and TRBJ2-7): ETGVTQSPTHLIKTRGQQVTLRCSSQSGHNTVSWYQQALGQGPQFIFQYYREEENGRGNFPPRFSGLQFPNYSSELNVNALELDDSALYLCASSLTRDHEQYFGPGTRLTVT.

This rearrangement joins TRBV6-6 to TRBJ2-1; TCRdb lists TRBD1, though no DNA is available to test this call. The CDR3 has 13 residues. CDR1 is MNHNY and CDR2 is SVGAGI in the germline V gene (reference sequence). The CDR3 here is CATRDSRNNEQFF.

The chain links TRBV7-7 to TRBJ2-2; TCRdb proposes TRBD2, but this gene call is untestable without DNA. The germline V gene encodes CDR1 SSHAT and CDR2 FNYEAQ (reference sequence). The CDR3 is 14 amino acids. CDR3 region: CASSRGVNTGELFF. The whole variable domain, filled in from reference TRBV7-7 and TRBJ2-2, reads GAGVSQSPRYKVTKRGQDVTLRCDPISSHATLYWYQQALGQGPEFLTYFNYEAQPDKSGLPSDRFSAERPEGSISTLTIQRTEQRDSAMYRCASSRGVNTGELFFGEGSRLTVL.

V and J are TRBV5-4 and TRBJ1-1. The germline CDR1 and CDR2 sequences are SGHNT and YYREEE (reference sequence). CDR3 length: 12 residues. The CDR3 reads CASSLLSTEAFF. The full variable domain, completed using reference TRBV5-4 and TRBJ1-1, is ETGVTQSPTHLIKTRGQQVTLRCSSQSGHNTVSWYQQALGQGPQFIFQYYREEENGRGNFPPRFSGLQFPNYSSELNVNALELDDSALYLCASSLLSTEAFFGQGTRLTVV.

V gene TRBV20-1 combines with J gene TRBJ2-4. This CDR3 comprises 13 residues. Germline CDR1 and CDR2: DFQATT and SNEGSKA (reference sequence). The CDR3 protein is CSAREYPKNIQYF.

The rearrangement joins TRBV20-1 to TRBJ2-5; TCRdb designates TRBD1, a call that cannot be tested without DNA. The CDR3 extends over 12 amino acids. Per germline, CDR1 DFQATT and CDR2 SNEGSKA (reference sequence). The CDR3 loop is CSATPERETQYF.

The rearrangement uses TRBV6-5 and TRBJ2-7; TCRdb proposes TRBD1, but this gene call is untestable without DNA. The CDR3 has 16 residues. The germline CDR1 and CDR2 sequences are MNHEY and SVGAGI. CDR3 loop: CASSYTLGQGSHEQYF.

The gene calls are TRBV18 and TRBJ2-3; TCRdb gives TRBD1 as the D gene, but with no DNA this cannot be confirmed. The CDR3 runs to 16 residues. Per the germline V gene, CDR1 is KGHSH and CDR2 is LQKENI. The CDR3 region is CASSPPFPSGDGGQYF. Together with reference TRBV18 and TRBJ2-3, the CDR3 gives the full variable domain: NAGVMQNPRHLVRRRGQEARLRCSPMKGHSHVYWYRQLPEEGLKFMVYLQKENIIDESGMPKERFSAEFPKEGPSILRIQQVVRGDSAAYFCASSPPFPSGDGGQYFGPGTRLTVL.

The chain is built from TRBV5-1 and TRBJ2-3. Germline-derived CDR1 and CDR2 are SGHRS and YFSETQ. The CDR3 is 17 residues long. The chain's CDR3 is CASSPKAFGSFADTQYF.

CDR3 amino acids: CGSPSLAGGKDTQYF. The chain joins TRBV20-1 to TRBJ2-3; TCRdb gives TRBD2 as the D gene, but with no DNA this cannot be confirmed. The V gene's germline CDR1 is DFQATT and CDR2 SNEGSKA (reference sequence). The CDR3 contains 15 residues.

The J gene is TRBJ2-1, the V gene TRBV20-1. Germline V gives CDR1 DFQATT, CDR2 SNEGSKA (reference sequence). CDR3 length: 15 residues. The CDR3 spells CSARRHRGAYNEQFF.

The chain links TRBV2 to TRBJ1-2. The CDR3 runs to 13 residues. Germline V gene data show CDR1 as SNHLY and CDR2 as FYNNEI. CDR3: CASGKFEKLGYTF. Drawing the rest from reference TRBV2 and TRBJ1-2, the complete variable domain is EPEVTQTPSHQVTQMGQEVILRCVPISNHLYFYWYRQILGQKVEFLVSFYNNEISEKSEIFDDQFSVERPDGSNFTLKIRSTKLEDSAMYFCASGKFEKLGYTFGSGTRLTVV.

CDR3 region: CASSSIVGWGYTF. This chain uses TRBV27 with TRBJ1-2. The CDR3 contains 13 residues. The germline gives CDR1 MNHEY, CDR2 SMNVEV (reference sequence).

V usage is TRBV5-6 and J usage is TRBJ1-1; TCRdb indicates TRBD1, and absent DNA this call remains unverified. This CDR3 region has 13 residues. The V gene's germline CDR1 is SGHDT and CDR2 YYEEEE. CDR3 region: CASGQGADTEAFF. Supplemented by reference TRBV5-6 and TRBJ1-1, the full variable domain reads DAGVTQSPTHLIKTRGQQVTLRCSPKSGHDTVSWYQQALGQGPQFIFQYYEEEERQRGNFPDRFSGHQFPNYSSELNVNALLLGDSALYLCASGQGADTEAFFGQGTRLTVV.

The V and J genes are TRBV12-3 or TRBV12-4 and TRBJ1-5; TCRdb indicates TRBD1, and absent DNA this call remains unverified. This CDR3 has 16 amino acids. The CDR3 here is CASSSPQGQGNQPQHF.

The chain links TRBV28 to TRBJ1-2. The germline V gene has CDR1 MDHEN and CDR2 SYDVKM. This CDR3 contains 16 residues. The CDR3 reads CASSQPGTQEVYGYTF.

V is TRBV5-5 and J is TRBJ2-3; TCRdb gives TRBD1 as the D gene, but with no DNA this cannot be confirmed. The CDR3 has 15 residues. Germline V gives CDR1 SGHKS, CDR2 YYEKEE (reference sequence). CDR3: CASSSRTGTLDTQYF.

This chain connects TRBV18 to TRBJ2-1. The V gene's germline CDR1 is KGHSH and CDR2 LQKENI. This CDR3 has 12 amino acids. The CDR3 sequence is CASSLEYNEQFF.

This rearrangement joins TRBV29-1 to TRBJ1-1; the TCRdb D gene call, TRBD1, has no DNA to confirm it. This CDR3 has 13 residues. The germline gives CDR1 SQVTM, CDR2 ANQGSEA. CDR3 sequence: CSVERQGNTEAFF.

The chain recombines TRBV2 with TRBJ2-3; TCRdb calls TRBD2, which cannot be checked without DNA. There are 15 residues in the CDR3. Germline loops: CDR1 SNHLY, CDR2 FYNNEI. CDR3 protein: CASLSAAGGLDTQYF.

The CDR3 here is CASSFQGGGKAEAFF. V is TRBV5-1 and J is TRBJ1-1; the D call of TRBD1 rests on TCRdb alone, since no DNA is present to check it. CDR1 and CDR2 from the germline V gene are SGHRS and YFSETQ. The CDR3 runs 15 residues. The variable domain in full, with the rest retrieved from reference TRBV5-1 and TRBJ1-1, is KAGVTQTPRYLIKTRGQQVTLSCSPISGHRSVSWYQQTPGQGLQFLFEYFSETQRNKGNFPGRFSGRQFSNSRSEMNVSTLELGDSALYLCASSFQGGGKAEAFFGQGTRLTVV.

The gene calls are TRBV25-1 and TRBJ1-2; no DNA is available, so the TRBD1 call from TCRdb remains unchecked. Looked up from germline, CDR1 is MGHDK and CDR2 is SYGVNS. This CDR3 has 15 amino acids. This CDR3 reads CASSDLDRGSNGYTF.

This chain uses TRBV20-1 with TRBJ2-1; no DNA is available, so the TRBD2 call from TCRdb remains unchecked. Per germline, CDR1 DFQATT and CDR2 SNEGSKA (reference sequence). The CDR3 is 16 amino acids. CDR3 protein: CSATLPGLAAINEQFF.

J is TRBJ2-7 and V is TRBV5-1; the TCRdb D gene call, TRBD1, has no DNA to confirm it. Germline loops: CDR1 SGHRS, CDR2 YFSETQ. The CDR3 is 19 residues long. The CDR3 sequence: CASSFHPRRTSPMAYEQYF.